The entry below gives a single T cell receptor (beta chain) sequence along with its context. Its matching antigen is unknown. The sample is drawn from a study of graft-versus-host responses after intestinal transplantation. In the study overall: Tacrolimus and steroids were given for around three years to all recipients after anti-thymocyte globulin induction. Study-wide results and limits: Subjects displaying graft-donor T cell macrochimerism possessed elevated graft-versus-host to host-versus-graft clonal ratios inside allografts.

Sequencing was performed with immunoSEQ multiplex PCR; in TCRdb, only in-frame clones are kept and a portion is missing. Found here are around 130,000 clones, approximately 92% of them singletons; the top ten hold approximately 0.17%. The V end was cut by 0 bases, the J end by 12 bases, with 16 bases between. CDR3 size: 13 residues. The germline V gene encodes CDR1 SGHDT and CDR2 YYEEEE. The receptor's source is a human donor who received an intestinal transplant. This specimen was unstimulated CD4+ T cells sorted from spleen or lymph node cells, taken before intestinal transplant. The V and J genes are TRBV5-6 and TRBJ2-7; the D gene is possibly TRBD2 (6 bases). CDR3 nucleotides: TGTGCCAGCAGCTTGGGGGGGGTGAGTCCGGGGTACTTC. It yields the protein CASSLGGVSPGYF.